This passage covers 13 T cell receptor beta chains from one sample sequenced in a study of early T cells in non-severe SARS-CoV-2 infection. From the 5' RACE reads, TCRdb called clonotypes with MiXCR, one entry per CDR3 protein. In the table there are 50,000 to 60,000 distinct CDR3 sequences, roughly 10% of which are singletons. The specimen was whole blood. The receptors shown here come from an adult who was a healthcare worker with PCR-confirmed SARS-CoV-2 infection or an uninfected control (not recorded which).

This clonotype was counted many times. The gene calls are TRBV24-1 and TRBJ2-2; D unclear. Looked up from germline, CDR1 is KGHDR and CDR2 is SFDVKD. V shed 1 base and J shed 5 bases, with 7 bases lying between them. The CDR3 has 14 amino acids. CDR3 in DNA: TGTGCCACCAGTGATTTCTCGGAGACCGGGGAGCTGTTTTTT. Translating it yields CATSDFSETGELFF.

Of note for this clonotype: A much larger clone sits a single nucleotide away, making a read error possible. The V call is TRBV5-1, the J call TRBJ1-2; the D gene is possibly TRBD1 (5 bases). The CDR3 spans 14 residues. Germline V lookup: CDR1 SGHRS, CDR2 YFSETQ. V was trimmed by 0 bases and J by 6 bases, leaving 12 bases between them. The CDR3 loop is CASSLAGLENGYTF. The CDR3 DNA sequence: TGCGCCAGCAGCTTGGCGGGACTGGAAAATGGCTACACCTTC. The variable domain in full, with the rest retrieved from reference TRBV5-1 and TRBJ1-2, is KAGVTQTPRYLIKTRGQQVTLSCSPISGHRSVSWYQQTPGQGLQFLFEYFSETQRNKGNFPGRFSGRQFSNSRSEMNVSTLELGDSALYLCASSLAGLENGYTFGSGTRLTVV.

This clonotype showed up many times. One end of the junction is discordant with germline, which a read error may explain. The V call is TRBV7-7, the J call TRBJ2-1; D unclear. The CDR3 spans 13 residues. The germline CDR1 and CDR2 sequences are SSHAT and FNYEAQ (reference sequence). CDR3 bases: TGTGCCAGCAGCCGAGTCTCCCACAATGAGCAGTTCTTC. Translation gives CASSRVSHNEQFF.

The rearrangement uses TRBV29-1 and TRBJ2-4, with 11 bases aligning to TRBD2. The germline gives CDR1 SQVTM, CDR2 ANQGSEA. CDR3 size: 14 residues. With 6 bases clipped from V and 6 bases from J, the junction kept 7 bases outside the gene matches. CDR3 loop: CSVKLAGERNIQYF. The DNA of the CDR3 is TGCAGCGTAAAACTAGCGGGAGAGAGAAACATTCAGTACTTC. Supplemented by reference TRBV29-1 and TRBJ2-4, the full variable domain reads SAVISQKPSRDICQRGTSLTIQCQVDSQVTMMFWYRQQPGQSLTLIATANQGSEATYESGFVIDKFPISRPNLTFSTLTVSNMSPEDSSIYLCSVKLAGERNIQYFGAGTRLSVL.

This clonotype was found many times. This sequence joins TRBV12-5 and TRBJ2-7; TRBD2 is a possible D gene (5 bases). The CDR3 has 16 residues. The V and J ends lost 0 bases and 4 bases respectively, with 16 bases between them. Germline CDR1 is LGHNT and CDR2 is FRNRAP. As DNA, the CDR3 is TGTGCTAGTGGTTTGGTAGTTTCGGGGAGCCGTTACGAGCAGTACTTC. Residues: CASGLVVSGSRYEQYF.

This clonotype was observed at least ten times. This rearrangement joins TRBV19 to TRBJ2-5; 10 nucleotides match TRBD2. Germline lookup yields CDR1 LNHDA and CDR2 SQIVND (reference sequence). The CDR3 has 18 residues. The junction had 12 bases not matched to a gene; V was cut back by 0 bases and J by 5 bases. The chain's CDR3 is CASSIDLPAGGFRETQYF. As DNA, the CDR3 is TGTGCCAGTAGTATAGATCTCCCAGCGGGAGGGTTCCGGGAGACCCAGTACTTC. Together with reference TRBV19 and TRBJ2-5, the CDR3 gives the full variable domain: DGGITQSPKYLFRKEGQNVTLSCEQNLNHDAMYWYRQDPGQGLRLIYYSQIVNDFQKGDIAEGYSVSREKKESFPLTVTSAQKNPTAFYLCASSIDLPAGGFRETQYFGPGTRLLVL.

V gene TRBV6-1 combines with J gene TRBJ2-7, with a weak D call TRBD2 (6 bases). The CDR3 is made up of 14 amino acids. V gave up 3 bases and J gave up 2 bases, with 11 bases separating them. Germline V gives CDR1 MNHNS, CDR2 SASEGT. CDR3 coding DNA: TGTGCCAGCAGTGAGGAGGGCCCGACCTACGAGCAGTACTTC. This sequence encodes CASSEEGPTYEQYF.

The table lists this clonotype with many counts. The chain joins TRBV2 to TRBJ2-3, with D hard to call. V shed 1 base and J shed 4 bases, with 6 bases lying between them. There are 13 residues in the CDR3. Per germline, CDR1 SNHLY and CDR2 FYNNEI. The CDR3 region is CASSEGVADTQYF. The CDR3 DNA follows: TGTGCCAGCAGTGAAGGGGTCGCAGATACGCAGTATTTT.

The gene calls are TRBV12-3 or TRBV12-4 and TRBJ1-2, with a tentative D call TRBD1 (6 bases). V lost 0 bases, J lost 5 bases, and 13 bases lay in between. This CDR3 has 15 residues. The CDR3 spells CASSLAPGAWYGYTF. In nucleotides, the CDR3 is TGTGCCAGCAGTTTAGCGCCGGGGGCTTGGTATGGCTACACCTTC.

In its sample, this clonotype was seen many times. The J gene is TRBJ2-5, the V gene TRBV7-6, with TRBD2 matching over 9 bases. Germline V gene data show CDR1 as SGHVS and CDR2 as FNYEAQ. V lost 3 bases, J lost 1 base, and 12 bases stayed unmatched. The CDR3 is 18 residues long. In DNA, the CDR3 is TGTGCCAGCAGCTTGAAGTCTGAGGCGGGAGGGTTCCAAGAGACCCAGTACTTC. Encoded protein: CASSLKSEAGGFQETQYF. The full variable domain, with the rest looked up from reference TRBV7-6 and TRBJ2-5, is GAGVSQSPRYKVTKRGQDVALRCDPISGHVSLYWYRQALGQGPEFLTYFNYEAQQDKSGLPNDRFSAERPEGSISTLTIQRTEQRDSAMYRCASSLKSEAGGFQETQYFGPGTRLLVL.

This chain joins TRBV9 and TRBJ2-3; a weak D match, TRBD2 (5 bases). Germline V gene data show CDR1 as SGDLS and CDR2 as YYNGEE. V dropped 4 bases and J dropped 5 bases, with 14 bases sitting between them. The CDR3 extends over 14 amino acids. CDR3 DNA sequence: TGTGCCAGCAGCCCGACGGGAATGGTAGATACGCAGTATTTT. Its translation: CASSPTGMVDTQYF.

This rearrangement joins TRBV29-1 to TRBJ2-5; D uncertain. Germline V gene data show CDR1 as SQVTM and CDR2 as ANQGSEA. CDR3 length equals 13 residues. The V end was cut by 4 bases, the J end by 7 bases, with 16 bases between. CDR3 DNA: TGCAGCGTTGGAATAAAAGAAAGAGGGACCCAGTACTTC. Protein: CSVGIKERGTQYF.

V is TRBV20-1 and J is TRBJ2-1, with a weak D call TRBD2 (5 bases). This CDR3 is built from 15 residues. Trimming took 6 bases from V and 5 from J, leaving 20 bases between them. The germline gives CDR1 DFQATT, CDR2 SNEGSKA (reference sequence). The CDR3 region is CSAPIMGVAHNEQFF. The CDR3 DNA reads TGCAGTGCCCCGATTATGGGAGTCGCCCACAATGAGCAGTTCTTC.